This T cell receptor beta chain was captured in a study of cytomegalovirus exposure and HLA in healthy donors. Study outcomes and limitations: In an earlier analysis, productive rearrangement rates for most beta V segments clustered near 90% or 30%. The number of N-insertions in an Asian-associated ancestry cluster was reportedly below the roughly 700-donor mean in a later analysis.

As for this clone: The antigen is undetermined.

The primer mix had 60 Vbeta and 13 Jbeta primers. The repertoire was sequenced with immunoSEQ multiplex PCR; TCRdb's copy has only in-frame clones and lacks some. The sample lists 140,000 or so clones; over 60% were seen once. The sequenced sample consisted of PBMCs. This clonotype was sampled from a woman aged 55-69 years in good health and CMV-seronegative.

The CDR3 region is CASSLGLPLGGTSEQYF. The CDR3 region has the DNA TGTGCCAGCAGCTTAGGCCTCCCGCTAGGAGGGACGTCCGAGCAGTACTTC. This chain joins TRBV13 and TRBJ2-7, with D tentatively TRBD2 (6 bases). The V end was cut by 0 bases, the J end by 6 bases, with 21 bases between. There are 17 residues in the CDR3. Germline CDR1 reads PRHDT; CDR2 reads FYEKMQ (reference sequence).